The source of this TCR beta chain is a study of sequential checkpoint blockade in melanoma. Regarding treatment: randomized to nivolumab then ipilimumab (arm A) or the reverse (arm B). The germline V gene has CDR1 MGHDK and CDR2 SYGVNS. The CDR3 extends over 16 amino acids. V was pared by 4 bases and J by 5 bases, with 13 bases of the junction left unmatched. Measured with immunoSEQ multiplex PCR; TCRdb has only the in-frame clones, and not every one. The data show more than 2,000 clones, 13% to 15% seen once. The TCR was taken from a human donor with melanoma. Sample: tumor tissue (inferred from file names), taken from a patient given nivolumab and ipilimumab in sequence. The rearrangement uses TRBV25-1 and TRBJ1-1; 7 positions agree with TRBD1. As DNA, the CDR3 is TGTGCCAGCAGTGTCCTGAGGACAGGAAGAAAAACTGAAGCTTTCTTT. Translated: CASSVLRTGRKTEAFF.